The 29 T cell receptor beta chains reported below all come from one sample, sequenced in a study of blood T cell repertoires in COVID-19. Clones were read by immunoSEQ multiplex PCR, and TCRdb kept only the in-frame ones, dropping some. The sample comprises 80,000 or so clones, 80% of which are singletons, and around 4.8% rests with the top ten. The sequencing input was peripheral blood. These receptors originate from a woman in her 70s with acute or convalescent COVID-19.

V is TRBV19 and J is TRBJ1-2; TRBD1 agrees at 7 bases. Germline loops: CDR1 LNHDA, CDR2 SQIVND (reference sequence). This CDR3 comprises 16 residues. Trimming cost V 4 bases and J 6 bases; bases outside gene matches: 14. The CDR3 region is CASSTNSAGGNDGYTF. CDR3 DNA: TGTGCCAGTAGTACCAATTCGGCAGGGGGTAATGATGGCTACACCTTC. Full variable domain (outside the CDR3, taken from reference TRBV19 and TRBJ1-2): DGGITQSPKYLFRKEGQNVTLSCEQNLNHDAMYWYRQDPGQGLRLIYYSQIVNDFQKGDIAEGYSVSREKKESFPLTVTSAQKNPTAFYLCASSTNSAGGNDGYTFGSGTRLTVV.

This rearrangement joins TRBV15 to TRBJ1-1; possible D gene TRBD1, 5 bases. The CDR3 runs 12 residues. The germline V gene has CDR1 LNHNV and CDR2 YYDKDF (reference sequence). The germline V and J ends were trimmed by 11 bases and 1 base, with 11 bases remaining between them. The CDR3 here is CAARGGNTEAFF. The CDR3, as DNA: TGTGCCGCCCGCGGGGGGAACACTGAAGCTTTCTTT.

The chain couples TRBV19 to TRBJ1-2; tentatively, D is TRBD1 (6 bases). The CDR3 contains 15 residues. The V and J ends lost 5 bases and 8 bases respectively, with 21 bases between them. From germline, CDR1 is LNHDA and CDR2 SQIVND (reference sequence). The CDR3 here is CASSSRDTLLKGYTF. CDR3 DNA sequence: TGTGCCAGTAGTTCACGGGACACCCTTCTAAAAGGCTACACCTTC.

As regards this clone: This sample also contains other DNA sequences that code for the same CDR3. Here the CDR3 DNA reads TGTGCCAGTAGTATCGGGGGAAATCAGCCCCAGCATTTT. This gives the protein CASSIGGNQPQHF. The chain employs TRBV19 and TRBJ1-5; TRBD1 might be the D (5 bases). CDR1 and CDR2 (germline): LNHDA, SQIVND (reference sequence). Trimming took 3 bases from V and 4 from J, leaving 7 bases between them. The CDR3 contains 13 residues.

Written as DNA, the CDR3 is TGTGCCAGCAGTCGGGGGGTAGGGTTGGCACTGGAAGCTTTCTTT. This encodes CASSRGVGLALEAFF. This chain joins TRBV27 and TRBJ1-1; TRBD1 might be the D (5 bases). Germline V gene data show CDR1 as MNHEY and CDR2 as SMNVEV (reference sequence). Trimming shortened V by 5 bases and J by 8 bases, and 21 bases separated the two germline ends. This CDR3 contains 15 residues.

The rearrangement joins TRBV4-2 to TRBJ2-3; 9 positions match TRBD1. After removal of 0 bases from V and 6 bases from J, the junction contained 10 bases not matched to a gene. The CDR3 runs to 17 residues. The germline V gene has CDR1 LGHNA and CDR2 YNFKEQ. The CDR3 loop reads CASSQEGQGLAGDTQYF. For the CDR3, the DNA is TGTGCCAGCAGCCAAGAGGGACAGGGTCTAGCCGGTGATACGCAGTATTTT.

The chain joins TRBV6-5 to TRBJ2-2, with D possibly TRBD1 on 6 matching bases. Trimming pared 3 bases from V and 6 bases from J, leaving 14 bases between. The CDR3 covers 15 residues. Germline V gives CDR1 MNHEY, CDR2 SVGAGI. CDR3 sequence (DNA): TGTGCCAGCAGTTATGGGACATCACCCTCCGGGGAGCTGTTTTTT. Protein sequence: CASSYGTSPSGELFF.

This rearrangement joins TRBV9 to TRBJ1-1; D is unclear. Trimming pared 2 bases from V and 1 base from J, leaving 6 bases between. The CDR3 is made up of 13 amino acids. Germline CDR1 reads SGDLS; CDR2 reads YYNGEE. CDR3 sequence: CASSVTTNTEAFF. CDR3 bases: TGTGCCAGCAGCGTGACAACGAACACTGAAGCTTTCTTT.

The chain joins TRBV9 to TRBJ2-3; possible D gene TRBD2, 7 bases. V lost 0 bases, J lost 7 bases, and 15 bases lay in between. This CDR3 contains 15 residues. Germline V lookup: CDR1 SGDLS, CDR2 YYNGEE. The CDR3 DNA follows: TGTGCCAGCAGCGTAGATTGGGGGGGCCTGAATACGCAGTATTTT. Translating it yields CASSVDWGGLNTQYF.

This clone has just a few counts. The chain uses TRBV9 and TRBJ1-5, with D uncertain. The CDR3 loop spans 14 amino acids. The V gene's germline CDR1 is SGDLS and CDR2 YYNGEE. Between the trimmed V and J ends, which lost 0 bases and 3 bases, there was a span of 7 bases. CDR3 amino acids: CASSVGGSNQPQHF. The CDR3 nucleotides read TGTGCCAGCAGCGTAGGAGGATCCAATCAGCCCCAGCATTTT.

The V and J genes are TRBV9 and TRBJ2-7, with 7 nucleotides matching TRBD2. The germline gives CDR1 SGDLS, CDR2 YYNGEE. The V gene end was trimmed by 3 bases and the J gene end by 0 bases; junction bases not matched to a gene: 6. This CDR3 contains 15 residues. The CDR3 loop reads CASSGGGASSYEQYF. The CDR3 DNA is TGTGCCAGCAGCGGGGGAGGGGCTAGCTCCTACGAGCAGTACTTC.

The CDR3 coding sequence is TGTGCCAGCAGCTTAGGGCCGGGCAATGAGCAGTTCTTC. Translating it yields CASSLGPGNEQFF. The chain links TRBV11-3 to TRBJ2-1; no reliable D call. This CDR3 comprises 13 residues. Trimming took off 1 base at V and 6 bases at J, with 7 bases between the two ends. The germline gives CDR1 SGHNT, CDR2 YENEEA. The full variable domain, its missing parts supplied by reference TRBV11-3 and TRBJ2-1, is EAGVVQSPRYKIIEKKQPVAFWCNPISGHNTLYWYLQNLGQGPELLIRYENEEAVDDSQLPKDRFSAERLKGVDSTLKIQPAELGDSAVYLCASSLGPGNEQFFGPGTRLTVL.

The rearrangement joins TRBV19 to TRBJ1-6, with 7 positions matching TRBD1. The J segment lost 7 bases and the V segment lost 3 bases, leaving 3 bases of the junction unmatched. There are 14 residues in the CDR3. Germline lookup yields CDR1 LNHDA and CDR2 SQIVND (reference sequence). CDR3 sequence: CASSISRGNSPLHF. DNA for the CDR3: TGTGCCAGTAGTATCTCCAGGGGGAATTCACCCCTCCACTTT.

The chain couples TRBV7-3 to TRBJ1-3; no firm D call. The CDR3 has 15 amino acids. Between the trimmed V and J ends, which lost 1 base and 0 bases, there was a span of 7 bases. Germline V gene sequence: CDR1 SGHTA, CDR2 FQGTGA. The CDR3 DNA follows: TGTGCCAGCAGCTTAATGGCAGGCTCTGGAAACACCATATATTTT. It is translated as CASSLMAGSGNTIYF.

V is TRBV6-5 and J is TRBJ2-4; TRBD2 matches 7 bases. The V segment lost 0 bases and the J segment 6 bases; nucleotides outside the gene matches: 5. Germline CDR1 MNHEY, CDR2 SVGAGI. This CDR3 region has 15 residues. This CDR3 reads CASSYSLWGGNIQYF. CDR3 nucleotides: TGTGCCAGCAGTTACTCACTGTGGGGGGGAAACATTCAGTACTTC.

The rearrangement joins TRBV27 to TRBJ1-2; TRBD1 aligns across 9 bases. CDR1 and CDR2 (germline): MNHEY, SMNVEV (reference sequence). J was trimmed by 3 bases and V by 5 bases; bases with no gene match: 7. The CDR3 spans 15 residues. The CDR3 bases are TGTGCCAGCAGTATTTCCGGACAGGGGTACTATGGCTACACCTTC. It encodes CASSISGQGYYGYTF.

This chain joins TRBV13 and TRBJ2-7; TRBD2 matches 7 bases. CDR3 length: 17 residues. V was pared by 0 bases and J by 6 bases, with 14 bases of the junction left unmatched. Germline V gene sequence: CDR1 PRHDT, CDR2 FYEKMQ (reference sequence). As DNA, the CDR3 is TGTGCCAGCAGCTTAGGCGGGGAGGGGCCACTTCGGGGCGAGCAGTACTTC. Translation gives CASSLGGEGPLRGEQYF.

The chain carries TRBV6-1 and TRBJ1-1; no clear D. The CDR3 has 14 residues. Germline CDR1 reads MNHNS; CDR2 reads SASEGT. V lost 2 bases, J lost 9 bases, and 16 bases lay in between. In DNA, the CDR3 is TGTGCCAGCAGTGAATTGTGGGAGCAAAGTAAAGCTTTCTTT. Translated, it gives CASSELWEQSKAFF.

J is TRBJ1-1 and V is TRBV9; 7 bases align to TRBD1. Per the germline V gene, CDR1 is SGDLS and CDR2 is YYNGEE. J was trimmed by 0 bases and V by 4 bases; bases with no gene match: 3. The CDR3 length is 14 residues. CDR3 protein: CASSQGGLNTEAFF. CDR3 nucleotides: TGTGCCAGCAGCCAGGGGGGCCTGAACACTGAAGCTTTCTTT.

V usage is TRBV29-1 and J usage is TRBJ1-2; D unresolved. Germline V gene sequence: CDR1 SQVTM, CDR2 ANQGSEA. V was shortened by 5 bases and J by 4 bases, with 8 bases between the two germline ends. The CDR3 is 11 amino acids. DNA for the CDR3: TGCAGCGTTAAGACACTCTATGGCTACACCTTC. Protein: CSVKTLYGYTF.

J is TRBJ1-1 and V is TRBV5-6; weak D call: TRBD1 (5 bases). The V end lost 4 bases, the J end lost 2 bases, and 12 bases lay between the germline ends. The V gene's germline CDR1 is SGHDT and CDR2 YYEEEE. This CDR3 region has 14 residues. The CDR3: CASSPIDSNTEAFF. As DNA, the CDR3 is TGTGCCAGCAGCCCAATTGACAGCAACACTGAAGCTTTCTTT. The variable domain in full, with the rest retrieved from reference TRBV5-6 and TRBJ1-1, is DAGVTQSPTHLIKTRGQQVTLRCSPKSGHDTVSWYQQALGQGPQFIFQYYEEEERQRGNFPDRFSGHQFPNYSSELNVNALLLGDSALYLCASSPIDSNTEAFFGQGTRLTVV.

The chain combines TRBV7-3 with TRBJ2-3; a possible D gene is TRBD1 (5 bases). Germline V lookup: CDR1 SGHTA, CDR2 FQGTGA. The CDR3 sequence is 12 residues long. V lost 4 bases to trimming and J lost 12 bases, with 14 bases between them. CDR3 sequence reads: CASSSTQGSQYF. CDR3 nucleotide sequence: TGTGCCAGCAGCTCGACCCAGGGAAGTCAGTATTTT.

In the case of this clone: The sample holds other DNA sequences that translate to the same CDR3. The J gene is TRBJ1-2, the V gene TRBV14; D remains unclear. CDR3 size: 13 residues. V gave up 1 base and J gave up 3 bases, with 6 bases separating them. The germline CDR1 and CDR2 sequences are SGHDN and FVKESK. CDR3 region: CASSQGLDYGYTF. DNA of the CDR3: TGTGCCAGCAGCCAAGGACTGGACTATGGCTACACCTTC.

V gene TRBV11-3 combines with J gene TRBJ1-1; the match to TRBD1 covers 8 bases. This CDR3 comprises 15 residues. J was trimmed by 4 bases and V by 2 bases; bases with no gene match: 6. Germline CDR1 SGHNT, CDR2 YENEEA. The CDR3 here is CASSLRQGLGTEAFF. CDR3 sequence (DNA): TGTGCCAGCAGCTTAAGACAGGGGCTGGGCACTGAAGCTTTCTTT.

The chain has TRBV7-9 and TRBJ2-3, with unresolved D. The CDR3 runs 15 residues. V lost 2 bases, J lost 0 bases, and 9 bases lay in between. Germline V gene data show CDR1 as SEHNR and CDR2 as FQNEAQ (reference sequence). The chain's CDR3 is CASSLSLTSTDTQYF. In nucleotides, the CDR3 is TGTGCCAGCAGCTTATCTCTGACTAGCACAGATACGCAGTATTTT. The full variable domain, in which reference TRBV7-9 and TRBJ2-3 provide the parts outside the CDR3, is DTGVSQNPRHKITKRGQNVTFRCDPISEHNRLYWYRQTLGQGPEFLTYFQNEAQLEKSRLLSDRFSAERPKGSFSTLEIQRTEQGDSAMYLCASSLSLTSTDTQYFGPGTRLTVL.

This clone was seen a handful of times. The genes are TRBV7-2 and TRBJ1-5, with D unclear. V was trimmed by 5 bases and J by 6 bases, leaving 23 bases between them. There are 17 residues in the CDR3. Per the germline V gene, CDR1 is SGHTA and CDR2 is FQGNSA. The CDR3 DNA sequence: TGTGCCAGCAGCCAGTACCAAAGGGAGGTTTGTGCTCAGCCCCAGCATTTT. Its translation is CASSQYQREVCAQPQHF.

This chain uses TRBV7-9 with TRBJ2-7, with 7 bases that match TRBD1. The V and J ends lost 1 base and 2 bases, in that order; junction bases with no gene match: 8. This CDR3 comprises 16 residues. The germline V gene has CDR1 SEHNR and CDR2 FQNEAQ (reference sequence). The CDR3 DNA follows: TGTGCCAGCAGCTTAGTAATAGGGACAGCTGCCTACGAGCAGTACTTC. Amino acid sequence: CASSLVIGTAAYEQYF.

The chain employs TRBV20-1 and TRBJ2-1, with D maybe TRBD2 (5 bases). Trimming cost V 5 bases and J 3 bases, with 5 bases left between them. Per the germline V gene, CDR1 is DFQATT and CDR2 is SNEGSKA (reference sequence). This CDR3 contains 11 residues. The CDR3 region is CSAGLYNEQFF. The CDR3 bases are TGCAGTGCTGGACTCTACAATGAGCAGTTCTTC.

This clone showed up just a few times. The V and J genes are TRBV2 and TRBJ2-3; TRBD2 aligns across 13 bases. CDR3 length: 18 residues. CDR1 is SNHLY and CDR2 is FYNNEI in the germline V gene. With V trimmed by 8 bases and J by 1 base, 12 bases remained unmatched. The CDR3 is CASSTSGGNYPRTDTQYF. DNA for the CDR3: TGTGCCAGCTCGACTAGCGGGGGGAATTATCCTCGCACAGATACGCAGTATTTT.